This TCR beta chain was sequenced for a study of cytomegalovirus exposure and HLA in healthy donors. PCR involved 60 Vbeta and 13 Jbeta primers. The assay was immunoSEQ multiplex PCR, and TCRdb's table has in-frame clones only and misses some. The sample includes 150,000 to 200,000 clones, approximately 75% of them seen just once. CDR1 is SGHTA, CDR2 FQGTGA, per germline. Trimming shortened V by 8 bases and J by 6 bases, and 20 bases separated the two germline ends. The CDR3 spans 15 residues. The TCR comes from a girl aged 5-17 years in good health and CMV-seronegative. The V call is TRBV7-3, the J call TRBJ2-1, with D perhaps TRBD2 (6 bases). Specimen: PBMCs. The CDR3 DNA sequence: TGTGCCAGCGCTTTGACGGCGGGGTGGGGCAATGAGCAGTTCTTC. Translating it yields CASALTAGWGNEQFF.